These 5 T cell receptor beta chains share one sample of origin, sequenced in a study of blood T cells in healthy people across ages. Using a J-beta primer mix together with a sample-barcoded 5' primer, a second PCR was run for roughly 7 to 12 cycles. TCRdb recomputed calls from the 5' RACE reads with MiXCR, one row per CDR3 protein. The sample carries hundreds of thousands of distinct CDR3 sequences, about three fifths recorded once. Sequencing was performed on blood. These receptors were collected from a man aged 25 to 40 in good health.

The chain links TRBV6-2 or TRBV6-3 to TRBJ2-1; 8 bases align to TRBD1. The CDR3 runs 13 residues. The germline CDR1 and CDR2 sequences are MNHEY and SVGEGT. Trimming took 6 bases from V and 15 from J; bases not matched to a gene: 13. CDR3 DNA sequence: TGTGCCAGCAGGACGAACAGGGGGTCCAGGGGGTTCTTC. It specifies CASRTNRGSRGFF.

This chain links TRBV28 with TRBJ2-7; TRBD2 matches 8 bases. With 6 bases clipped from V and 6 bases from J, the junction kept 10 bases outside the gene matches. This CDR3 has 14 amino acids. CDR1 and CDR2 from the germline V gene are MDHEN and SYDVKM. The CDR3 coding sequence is TGTGCCAGCAGCCCCGGGGGGGGCCCCTTCGAGCAGTACTTC. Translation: CASSPGGGPFEQYF.

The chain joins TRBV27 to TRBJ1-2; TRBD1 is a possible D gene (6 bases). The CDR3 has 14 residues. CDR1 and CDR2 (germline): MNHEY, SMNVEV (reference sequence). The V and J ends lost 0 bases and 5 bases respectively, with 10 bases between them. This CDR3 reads CASSLSGTLYGYTF. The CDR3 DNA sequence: TGTGCCAGCAGTTTATCCGGGACACTTTATGGCTACACCTTC.

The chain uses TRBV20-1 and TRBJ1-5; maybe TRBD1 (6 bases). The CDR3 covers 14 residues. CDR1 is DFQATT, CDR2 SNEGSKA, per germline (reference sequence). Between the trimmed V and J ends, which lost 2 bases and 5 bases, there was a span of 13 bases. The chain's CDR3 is CSARPGGPDQPQHF. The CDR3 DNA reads TGCAGTGCTAGACCGGGGGGCCCGGATCAGCCCCAGCATTTT.

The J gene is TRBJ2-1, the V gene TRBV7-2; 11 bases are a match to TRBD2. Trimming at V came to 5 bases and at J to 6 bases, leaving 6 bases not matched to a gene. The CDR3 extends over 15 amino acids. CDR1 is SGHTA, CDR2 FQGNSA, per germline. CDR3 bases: TGTGCCAGCAGCGCCACTAGCGGGGGAGGCAATGAGCAGTTCTTC. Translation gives CASSATSGGGNEQFF.